This T cell receptor beta chain was sequenced for a study of shared clonotypes between healthy human individuals. V was clipped by 10 bases and J by 1 base; unmatched bases: 4. The CDR3 runs 13 residues. Germline V gene lookup returns CDR1 WSHSY and CDR2 SAAADI. TCRdb's table, derived via immunoSEQ multiplex PCR, lists solely in-frame clones and lacks some. The table lists some 980,000 clones, approximately 80% of them singletons. The clonotype comes from a man younger than 35 in good health. The rearrangement links TRBV10-2 to TRBJ2-3, with 8 bases that match TRBD2. The sequenced material came from memory CD4+ T cells sorted from blood. Regarding subset: CD45RA-negative fraction. The CDR3 here is CATELAGTDTQYF. The CDR3 region has the DNA TGCGCCACGGAACTAGCGGGCACAGATACGCAGTATTTT.